Below, 10 T cell receptor beta chains from the same sample are listed, as sequenced in a study of blood T cell repertoires in COVID-19. The table came from immunoSEQ multiplex PCR; TCRdb's copy has only in-frame clones and leaves some out. This sample has more than 250,000 clones, with approximately 83% found just once. Material for sequencing was peripheral blood. The origin of the receptors is a woman aged 25 to 45 who had recovered from COVID-19.

This clone was seen only a few times. The genes are TRBV16 and TRBJ2-1; 7 positions match TRBD2. V was pared by 2 bases and J by 0 bases, with 4 bases of the junction left unmatched. This CDR3 has 16 amino acids. Germline V CDR1 and CDR2: KGHSY, FQNENV. The CDR3 sequence: CASSQRRGSSYNEQFF. CDR3 coding DNA: TGTGCCAGCAGCCAAAGGCGGGGGAGCTCCTACAATGAGCAGTTCTTC.

J is TRBJ2-7 and V is TRBV6-2 or TRBV6-3, with 8 positions matching TRBD1. Looked up from germline, CDR1 is MNHEY and CDR2 is SVGEGT. Losses at the gene ends were 5 bases for V and 0 bases for J; bases not matched to a gene: 15. The length of the CDR3 is 18 residues. CDR3 in DNA: TGTGCCAGCAGTAGCCCCAGGGGGCTCCGGGGCATCTCCTACGAGCAGTACTTC. This encodes CASSSPRGLRGISYEQYF.

V gene TRBV3-1 (or the pseudogene TRBV3-2) combines with J gene TRBJ2-5, with D perhaps matching TRBD2 (6 bases). The CDR3 is 14 residues long. Germline CDR1 and CDR2: LGHDT and YNNKEL (reference sequence). V was trimmed by 1 base and J by 9 bases, leaving 15 bases between them. The CDR3 loop reads CASSQGGGEGSQYF. CDR3 nucleotide sequence: TGTGCCAGCAGCCAAGGAGGAGGGGAAGGGTCCCAGTACTTC.

The CDR3 region is CASSDKPNTGELFF. CDR3 in DNA: TGCGCCAGCAGTGACAAGCCCAACACCGGGGAGCTGTTTTTT. The V and J genes are TRBV10-1 and TRBJ2-2; D ambiguous. The CDR3 covers 14 residues. The V and J ends lost 3 bases and 2 bases respectively, with 7 bases between them. Germline CDR1 and CDR2: WNHNN and SYGVQD (reference sequence).

The rearrangement joins TRBV9 to TRBJ1-1; the D gene is possibly TRBD1 (5 bases). The CDR3 extends over 16 amino acids. The V end was cut by 3 bases, the J end by 4 bases, with 19 bases between. Germline-derived CDR1 and CDR2 are SGDLS and YYNGEE. The CDR3 sequence: CASSATDLRGSTEAFF. The CDR3 nucleotides are TGTGCCAGCAGCGCAACAGACCTTCGGGGGAGCACTGAAGCTTTCTTT.

The chain employs TRBV18 and TRBJ2-1; 10 bases align to TRBD1. The germline V gene encodes CDR1 KGHSH and CDR2 LQKENI. This CDR3 has 16 amino acids. V lost 2 bases, J lost 9 bases, and 10 bases stayed unmatched. The CDR3 DNA reads as TGTGCCAGCTCACCAGGGGGACAGGGGAGTTTTACTGAGCAGTTCTTC. This translates into CASSPGGQGSFTEQFF.

This chain connects TRBV4-2 to TRBJ2-3; 10 nucleotides align to TRBD2. This CDR3 has 16 amino acids. V dropped 4 bases and J dropped 3; count of bases not matched to a gene: 7. In germline, CDR1 is LGHNA, CDR2 YNFKEQ. In DNA form, the CDR3 reads TGTGCCAGCAGCCGCCGGACTAGCGGAGCGACAGATACGCAGTATTTT. Translated: CASSRRTSGATDTQYF.

This chain connects TRBV18 to TRBJ2-7; 13 nucleotides align to TRBD2. V shed 3 bases and J 4 bases; nucleotides not matched to a gene: 9. This CDR3 has 17 residues. Germline V CDR1 and CDR2: KGHSH, LQKENI. Here the CDR3 reads CASSPATSGRAGYEQYF. The CDR3 bases are TGTGCCAGCTCACCCGCTACTAGCGGGAGGGCCGGGTACGAGCAGTACTTC.

The rearrangement links TRBV19 to TRBJ2-7, with 10 bases matching TRBD2. V lost 6 bases, J lost 6 bases, and 14 bases stayed unmatched. Germline values: CDR1 LNHDA, CDR2 SQIVND (reference sequence). The CDR3 extends over 16 amino acids. The CDR3 region is CASSTLPGTSAGEQYF. In DNA form, the CDR3 reads TGTGCCAGTAGCACATTACCCGGGACTAGCGCGGGCGAGCAGTACTTC.

The CDR3 coding sequence is TGCGCCAGCAGCTTAGGGGTTGAGACTGAAGCTTTCTTT. It codes for CASSLGVETEAFF. The genes are TRBV5-1 and TRBJ1-1; TRBD1 is a possible D gene (5 bases). Germline loops: CDR1 SGHRS, CDR2 YFSETQ. V was trimmed by 2 bases and J by 5 bases, leaving 10 bases between them. This CDR3 has 13 residues.